This section outlines one TCR beta chain sequence together with its context. The CDR3 has 14 amino acids. Trimming shortened V by 3 bases and J by 10 bases, and 16 bases separated the two germline ends. Germline V gene lookup returns CDR1 SEHNR and CDR2 FQNEAQ (reference sequence). The data were obtained in a study of T cell responses to AZD1222 COVID-19 vaccine. The repertoire was sequenced with immunoSEQ multiplex PCR; TCRdb's copy has only in-frame clones and lacks some. The sample has 150,000 to 200,000 clones; less than 95% are singletons. This specimen consisted of peripheral blood, obtained on day 0 of AZD1222 vaccination. This chain uses TRBV7-9 with TRBJ2-1; possible D gene TRBD1, 6 bases. The source is an adult in good health. CDR3 sequence reads: CASSLGHAAFEQFF. In DNA form, the CDR3 reads TGTGCCAGCAGCTTGGGACACGCTGCTTTCGAGCAGTTCTTC.